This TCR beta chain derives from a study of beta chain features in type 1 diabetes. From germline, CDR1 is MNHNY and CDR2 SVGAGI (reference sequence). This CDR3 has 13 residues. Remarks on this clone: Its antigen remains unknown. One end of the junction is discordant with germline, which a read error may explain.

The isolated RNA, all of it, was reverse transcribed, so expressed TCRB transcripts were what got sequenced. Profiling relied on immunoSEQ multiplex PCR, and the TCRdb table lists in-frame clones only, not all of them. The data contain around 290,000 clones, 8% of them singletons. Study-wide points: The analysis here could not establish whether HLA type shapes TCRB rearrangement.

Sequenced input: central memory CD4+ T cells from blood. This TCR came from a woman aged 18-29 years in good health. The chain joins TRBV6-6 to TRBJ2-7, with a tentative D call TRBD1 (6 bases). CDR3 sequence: CASRIDRTVSGSF. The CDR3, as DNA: TGTGCCAGCAGGATCGACAGGACCGTATCGGGGAGTTTC.